These T cell receptor beta chains were read from a single sample in a study of blood T cell repertoires in COVID-19. Assay used: immunoSEQ multiplex PCR; TCRdb lists only in-frame clones, some missing. The sample lists tens of thousands of clones, roughly 74% occurring once. The sample comprised peripheral blood. The receptors shown here come from a woman of 80 years or more with acute or convalescent COVID-19. CDR3s include the opening cysteine and the closing phenylalanine or tryptophan. Fields, in order: V gene, J gene, D gene, clone size, CDR3 DNA, CDR3 protein. The D gene is left open where the match is weak. Expanded clones are given a class, and other clones once, few, many or no size at all.

v_call: TRBV4-2; j_call: TRBJ2-7; d_call: TRBD1; clone_size: .; cdr3_nt: TGTGCCAGCAGCCAAGCCGGGACAGGGGAAATCAAGCAGTACTTC; cdr3_aa: CASSQAGTGEIKQYF
v_call: TRBV7-2; j_call: TRBJ2-7; d_call: TRBD2; clone_size: once; cdr3_nt: TGTGCCAGCAGCCAAGAGGGCGGGAGTTCCCACGAGCAGTACTTC; cdr3_aa: CASSQEGGSSHEQYF
v_call: TRBV6-5; j_call: TRBJ2-2; d_call: TRBD1; clone_size: few; cdr3_nt: TGTGCCAGCAGGAAGGACAGGGCGGCCGGGGAGCTGTTTTTT; cdr3_aa: CASRKDRAAGELFF
v_call: TRBV10-3; j_call: TRBJ2-3; d_call: .; clone_size: .; cdr3_nt: TGTGCCATCAGTGGGCGGGGAGCGGCAGATACGCAGTATTTT; cdr3_aa: CAISGRGAADTQYF
v_call: TRBV11-2; j_call: TRBJ2-1; d_call: TRBD2; clone_size: .; cdr3_nt: TGTGCCAGCAGCTTAGATCAAGTACTAGCGGGGCTCAATGAGCAGTTCTTC; cdr3_aa: CASSLDQVLAGLNEQFF
v_call: TRBV6-5; j_call: TRBJ2-3; d_call: .; clone_size: few; cdr3_nt: TGTGCCAGCAGCGGAGGCCCTCGGTCAGATACGCAGTATTTT; cdr3_aa: CASSGGPRSDTQYF
v_call: TRBV27; j_call: TRBJ2-1; d_call: TRBD2; clone_size: .; cdr3_nt: TGTGCCAGCAGTTTAAGCGGGACCTACAATGAGCAGTTCTTC; cdr3_aa: CASSLSGTYNEQFF
v_call: TRBV14; j_call: TRBJ2-3; d_call: TRBD2; clone_size: .; cdr3_nt: TGTGCCAGCAGCCAGCCCGGGAGGGCCTTAATTGACCAGTATTTT; cdr3_aa: CASSQPGRALIDQYF
v_call: TRBV28; j_call: TRBJ2-1; d_call: TRBD2; clone_size: .; cdr3_nt: TGTGCCAGCAGTTCATATCTAGCGGGATATTTCGATGAGCAGTTCTTC; cdr3_aa: CASSSYLAGYFDEQFF
v_call: TRBV28; j_call: TRBJ1-3; d_call: .; clone_size: .; cdr3_nt: TGTGCCAGCAGTTACCCCGCAGAAGGAAACACCATATATTTT; cdr3_aa: CASSYPAEGNTIYF
v_call: TRBV7-9; j_call: TRBJ1-3; d_call: .; clone_size: .; cdr3_nt: TGTGCCAGCAGCTTAAGAAATATGGCAGACTCTGGAAACACCATATATTTT; cdr3_aa: CASSLRNMADSGNTIYF
v_call: TRBV4-3; j_call: TRBJ2-3; d_call: TRBD2; clone_size: .; cdr3_nt: TGCGCCAGCAGCCTACCCGGGGGGTGGGCCCACACAGATACGCAGTATTTT; cdr3_aa: CASSLPGGWAHTDTQYF
v_call: TRBV4-2; j_call: TRBJ1-5; d_call: .; clone_size: .; cdr3_nt: TGTGCCAGCAGCCGACAGGGCAATCAGCCCCAGCATTTT; cdr3_aa: CASSRQGNQPQHF
v_call: TRBV6-5; j_call: TRBJ1-3; d_call: .; clone_size: .; cdr3_nt: TGTGCCAGCACCCCAGGGGCCACTGGAAACACCATATATTTT; cdr3_aa: CASTPGATGNTIYF
v_call: TRBV2; j_call: TRBJ1-2; d_call: .; clone_size: .; cdr3_nt: TGTGCCAGCAGTGAGAGTAACTATGGCTACACCTTC; cdr3_aa: CASSESNYGYTF
v_call: TRBV9; j_call: TRBJ2-6; d_call: TRBD1; clone_size: .; cdr3_nt: TGTGCCAGCAGCGACCCCCGGGACAGGGTCTCTGGGGCCAACGTCCTGACTTTC; cdr3_aa: CASSDPRDRVSGANVLTF
v_call: TRBV19; j_call: TRBJ1-5; d_call: TRBD1; clone_size: .; cdr3_nt: TGTGCCAGTAATAGTGTGGGACAGCCTAATCAGCCCCAGCATTTT; cdr3_aa: CASNSVGQPNQPQHF
v_call: TRBV28; j_call: TRBJ1-6; d_call: .; clone_size: .; cdr3_nt: TGTGCCAGCAGTCCCCCGGGTTATAATTCACCCCTCCACTTT; cdr3_aa: CASSPPGYNSPLHF
v_call: TRBV5-3; j_call: TRBJ2-7; d_call: .; clone_size: .; cdr3_nt: TGTGCCAGAAGCTTGGCCCCCACTATCTACGAGCAGTACTTC; cdr3_aa: CARSLAPTIYEQYF
v_call: TRBV7-9; j_call: TRBJ2-4; d_call: TRBD1; clone_size: .; cdr3_nt: TGTGCCAGCAGTTTAGACAGGGAGGCCAAAAACATTCAGTACTTC; cdr3_aa: CASSLDREAKNIQYF
v_call: TRBV2; j_call: TRBJ2-7; d_call: TRBD1; clone_size: .; cdr3_nt: TGTGCCAGCAGTGGGGGACAGGGCTACGAGCAGTACTTC; cdr3_aa: CASSGGQGYEQYF
v_call: TRBV7-8; j_call: TRBJ2-1; d_call: TRBD1; clone_size: many; cdr3_nt: TGTGCCAGCAGCTTCGACAGGGCTGATGGATACAATGAGCAGTTCTTC; cdr3_aa: CASSFDRADGYNEQFF
v_call: TRBV6-5; j_call: TRBJ2-7; d_call: TRBD2; clone_size: .; cdr3_nt: TGTGCCAGCATCCCCAGGGCGGGAGGCTCGTACGAGCAGTACTTC; cdr3_aa: CASIPRAGGSYEQYF
v_call: TRBV5-8; j_call: TRBJ2-5; d_call: TRBD2; clone_size: .; cdr3_nt: TGTGCCAGCAGCTTGGGGTCCGAGCGGGAGTACCAAGAGACCCAGTACTTC; cdr3_aa: CASSLGSEREYQETQYF
v_call: TRBV7-8; j_call: TRBJ2-7; d_call: TRBD1; clone_size: .; cdr3_nt: TGTGCCAGCAGCTTAGCGGGGGACAGGGGGTACGAGCAGTACTTC; cdr3_aa: CASSLAGDRGYEQYF
v_call: TRBV7-3; j_call: TRBJ1-2; d_call: .; clone_size: .; cdr3_nt: TGTGCCAGCAGCACCCCACAGGGTTCGGGCTACACCTTC; cdr3_aa: CASSTPQGSGYTF
v_call: TRBV3-1/TRBV3-2; j_call: TRBJ2-1; d_call: TRBD2; clone_size: many; cdr3_nt: TGTGCCAGCAGCCCCTCCTTAGGGACTAACAATGAGCAGTTCTTC; cdr3_aa: CASSPSLGTNNEQFF
v_call: TRBV28; j_call: TRBJ2-7; d_call: TRBD1; clone_size: .; cdr3_nt: TGTGCCAGCAGTAGGGGGCAGTCCCCCTACGAGCAGTACTTC; cdr3_aa: CASSRGQSPYEQYF
v_call: TRBV28; j_call: TRBJ2-7; d_call: .; clone_size: .; cdr3_nt: TGTGCCAGCACCATAGGGGTGTCCTACGAGCAGTACTTC; cdr3_aa: CASTIGVSYEQYF
v_call: TRBV7-2; j_call: TRBJ1-5; d_call: .; clone_size: .; cdr3_nt: TGTGCCAGCAGCTCGGACTTAGGGAGCAATCAGCCCCAGCATTTT; cdr3_aa: CASSSDLGSNQPQHF
v_call: TRBV28; j_call: TRBJ2-1; d_call: .; clone_size: .; cdr3_nt: TGTGCCAGCAGTTCCCCCGGCAATGAGCAGTTCTTC; cdr3_aa: CASSSPGNEQFF
v_call: TRBV7-2; j_call: TRBJ1-1; d_call: .; clone_size: few; cdr3_nt: TGTGCCAGCAGCTTAGTGCAGGGAAGGACTGAAGCTTTCTTT; cdr3_aa: CASSLVQGRTEAFF
v_call: TRBV19; j_call: TRBJ2-3; d_call: TRBD1; clone_size: .; cdr3_nt: TGTGCCAGTAGACACAGGGGGCGAGATACGCAGTATTTT; cdr3_aa: CASRHRGRDTQYF
v_call: TRBV21-1; j_call: TRBJ2-2; d_call: .; clone_size: .; cdr3_nt: TGTGCCAGCAGCCATCGACAGGAGGACACCGGGGAGCTGTTTTTT; cdr3_aa: CASSHRQEDTGELFF
v_call: TRBV7-2; j_call: TRBJ2-3; d_call: TRBD2; clone_size: .; cdr3_nt: TGTGCCAGCAGCTTACTAGCGGGTCCCGGCACAGATACGCAGTATTTT; cdr3_aa: CASSLLAGPGTDTQYF
v_call: TRBV18; j_call: TRBJ2-7; d_call: TRBD1; clone_size: few; cdr3_nt: TGTGCCAGCTCACCACCGGGACAGGGAAACGAGCAGTACTTC; cdr3_aa: CASSPPGQGNEQYF
v_call: TRBV7-6; j_call: TRBJ2-3; d_call: TRBD2; clone_size: .; cdr3_nt: TGTGCCAGCAGACTAGCGCCCAGCACAGATACGCAGTATTTT; cdr3_aa: CASRLAPSTDTQYF
v_call: TRBV5-8; j_call: TRBJ2-5; d_call: TRBD2; clone_size: .; cdr3_nt: TGTGCCAGCAGCACAAGGAGAAGCGGGGAAGAGACCCAGTACTTC; cdr3_aa: CASSTRRSGEETQYF
v_call: TRBV6-5; j_call: TRBJ2-7; d_call: .; clone_size: .; cdr3_nt: TGTGCCAGCAGTTACACGAGGGCCTACGAGCAGTACTTC; cdr3_aa: CASSYTRAYEQYF
v_call: TRBV7-2; j_call: TRBJ2-7; d_call: TRBD2; clone_size: .; cdr3_nt: TGTGCCAGCAGCTTAGCAGGGACTAGCGGGAGGAACTACGAGCAGTACTTC; cdr3_aa: CASSLAGTSGRNYEQYF
v_call: TRBV7-2; j_call: TRBJ2-2; d_call: .; clone_size: .; cdr3_nt: TGTGCCAGCATCCTCACAGGGTACACCGGGGAGCTGTTTTTT; cdr3_aa: CASILTGYTGELFF
v_call: TRBV11-2; j_call: TRBJ1-4; d_call: .; clone_size: .; cdr3_nt: TGTGCCAGCAGGTCTCTTCAGGGTTCTAATGAAAAACTGTTTTTT; cdr3_aa: CASRSLQGSNEKLFF
v_call: TRBV10-3; j_call: TRBJ2-5; d_call: .; clone_size: .; cdr3_nt: TGTGCCATCAGTGGCGGGGAGACCCAGTACTTC; cdr3_aa: CAISGGETQYF
v_call: TRBV7-2; j_call: TRBJ2-1; d_call: .; clone_size: .; cdr3_nt: TGTGCCAGCAGCTTAGGGACTTACTCCTACAATGAGCAGTTCTTC; cdr3_aa: CASSLGTYSYNEQFF
v_call: TRBV11-2; j_call: TRBJ1-1; d_call: .; clone_size: few; cdr3_nt: TGTGCCAGCAGCTTAGTCGGGGGGCTTAACACTGAAGCTTTCTTT; cdr3_aa: CASSLVGGLNTEAFF
v_call: TRBV27; j_call: TRBJ2-1; d_call: .; clone_size: .; cdr3_nt: TGTGCCAGCAGTTTATCACTAGGTCGAGAGCAGTTCTTC; cdr3_aa: CASSLSLGREQFF